This TCR beta chain was captured in a study of blood T cell repertoires in COVID-19. Study information: Researchers got acute and convalescent COVID-19 samples from the United States, Italy and Spain.

Data came from immunoSEQ multiplex PCR; TCRdb stores just in-frame clones and leaves some out. The profile shows roughly 200,000 clones, around four fifths of them singletons. The clonotype originates from a woman older than 75 with active or convalescent COVID-19. Sequenced material: peripheral blood.

CDR3 in amino acids: CASRTGTALEGYTF. The CDR3 bases are TGCGCCAGCAGAACCGGGACAGCCTTGGAAGGCTACACCTTC. The rearrangement links TRBV5-1 to TRBJ1-2, with TRBD1 matching over 7 bases. CDR1 is SGHRS and CDR2 is YFSETQ in the germline V gene. V trimming: 5 bases; J trimming: 8 bases; junction bases outside the gene matches: 12. The CDR3 runs to 14 residues.